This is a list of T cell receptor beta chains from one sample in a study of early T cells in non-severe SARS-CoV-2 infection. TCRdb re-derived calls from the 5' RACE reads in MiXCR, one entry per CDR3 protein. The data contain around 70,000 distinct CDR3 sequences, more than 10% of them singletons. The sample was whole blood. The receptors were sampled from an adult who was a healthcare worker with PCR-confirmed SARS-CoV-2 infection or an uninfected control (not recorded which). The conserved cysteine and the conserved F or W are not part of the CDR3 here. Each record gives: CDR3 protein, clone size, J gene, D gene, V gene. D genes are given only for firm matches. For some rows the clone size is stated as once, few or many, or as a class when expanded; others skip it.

CDR3aa: ASSQGYFGGTQY
abundance: -
j_gene: TRBJ2-3
d_gene: -
v_gene: TRBV14

CDR3aa: ASSIGSTYEQY
abundance: -
j_gene: TRBJ2-7
d_gene: -
v_gene: TRBV19

CDR3aa: ASSSGSHHGYT
abundance: few
j_gene: TRBJ1-2
d_gene: -
v_gene: TRBV28

CDR3aa: ASSVTSGASFFANEQF
abundance: few
j_gene: TRBJ2-1
d_gene: TRBD2
v_gene: TRBV9

CDR3aa: ASSPANYGYT
abundance: many
j_gene: TRBJ1-2
d_gene: -
v_gene: TRBV2

CDR3aa: SVEKGNYGYT
abundance: many
j_gene: TRBJ1-2
d_gene: -
v_gene: TRBV29-1

CDR3aa: ASSLRWLGTGNPWNEQY
abundance: -
j_gene: TRBJ2-7
d_gene: TRBD1
v_gene: TRBV12-3/TRBV12-4

CDR3aa: ASSAPSPSEQF
abundance: -
j_gene: TRBJ2-1
d_gene: -
v_gene: TRBV28

CDR3aa: ASSLAHTGANQPQH
abundance: few
j_gene: TRBJ1-5
d_gene: TRBD1
v_gene: TRBV7-9

CDR3aa: ASSLRSTNEKLF
abundance: many
j_gene: TRBJ1-4
d_gene: -
v_gene: TRBV12-3/TRBV12-4

CDR3aa: ASSFRGGETQY
abundance: many
j_gene: TRBJ2-5
d_gene: -
v_gene: TRBV7-6

CDR3aa: SARDYRGSYEQY
abundance: many
j_gene: TRBJ2-7
d_gene: TRBD1
v_gene: TRBV20-1

CDR3aa: ASSHGTNTEAF
abundance: -
j_gene: TRBJ1-1
d_gene: -
v_gene: TRBV2

CDR3aa: ASSSSGTGAYNEQF
abundance: few
j_gene: TRBJ2-1
d_gene: TRBD1
v_gene: TRBV6-5

CDR3aa: ATQGQGVSYNEQF
abundance: once
j_gene: TRBJ2-1
d_gene: TRBD1
v_gene: TRBV2

CDR3aa: ASSGQGAEAF
abundance: -
j_gene: TRBJ1-1
d_gene: TRBD1
v_gene: TRBV2

CDR3aa: ASSHGQGYNEQF
abundance: few
j_gene: TRBJ2-1
d_gene: TRBD1
v_gene: TRBV4-1

CDR3aa: ASSWGYNSPLH
abundance: -
j_gene: TRBJ1-6
d_gene: -
v_gene: TRBV11-1

CDR3aa: ASGLVPSGNTIY
abundance: many
j_gene: TRBJ1-3
d_gene: -
v_gene: TRBV12-5

CDR3aa: ASTGYGKLF
abundance: few
j_gene: TRBJ1-4
d_gene: -
v_gene: TRBV28

CDR3aa: ASRGLATTDTQY
abundance: many
j_gene: TRBJ2-3
d_gene: TRBD2
v_gene: TRBV10-2

CDR3aa: ASSSYYEQY
abundance: many
j_gene: TRBJ2-7
d_gene: -
v_gene: TRBV5-6

CDR3aa: ASSAEQEQY
abundance: -
j_gene: TRBJ2-7
d_gene: -
v_gene: TRBV5-1

CDR3aa: ASSLRGQDGLWVGYGYT
abundance: few
j_gene: TRBJ1-2
d_gene: TRBD1
v_gene: TRBV28

CDR3aa: AISESASGRYNEQF
abundance: few
j_gene: TRBJ2-1
d_gene: TRBD2
v_gene: TRBV10-3

CDR3aa: ASSLLVGATGELF
abundance: many
j_gene: TRBJ2-2
d_gene: -
v_gene: TRBV12-3/TRBV12-4

CDR3aa: ASCKGQGKDEQY
abundance: -
j_gene: TRBJ2-7
d_gene: TRBD1
v_gene: TRBV18

CDR3aa: SATTGNQPQH
abundance: many
j_gene: TRBJ1-5
d_gene: TRBD1
v_gene: TRBV20-1

CDR3aa: ASSPWGSYNEQF
abundance: -
j_gene: TRBJ2-1
d_gene: -
v_gene: TRBV5-1

CDR3aa: ASSSGQANQPQH
abundance: once
j_gene: TRBJ1-5
d_gene: TRBD1
v_gene: TRBV6-5

CDR3aa: ASRGDSSSHYPNVLT
abundance: few
j_gene: TRBJ2-6
d_gene: TRBD1
v_gene: TRBV12-3/TRBV12-4

CDR3aa: ATRDRPSTDTQY
abundance: many
j_gene: TRBJ2-3
d_gene: TRBD1
v_gene: TRBV19

CDR3aa: ATSGRDSSANTGELF
abundance: many
j_gene: TRBJ2-2
d_gene: -
v_gene: TRBV24-1